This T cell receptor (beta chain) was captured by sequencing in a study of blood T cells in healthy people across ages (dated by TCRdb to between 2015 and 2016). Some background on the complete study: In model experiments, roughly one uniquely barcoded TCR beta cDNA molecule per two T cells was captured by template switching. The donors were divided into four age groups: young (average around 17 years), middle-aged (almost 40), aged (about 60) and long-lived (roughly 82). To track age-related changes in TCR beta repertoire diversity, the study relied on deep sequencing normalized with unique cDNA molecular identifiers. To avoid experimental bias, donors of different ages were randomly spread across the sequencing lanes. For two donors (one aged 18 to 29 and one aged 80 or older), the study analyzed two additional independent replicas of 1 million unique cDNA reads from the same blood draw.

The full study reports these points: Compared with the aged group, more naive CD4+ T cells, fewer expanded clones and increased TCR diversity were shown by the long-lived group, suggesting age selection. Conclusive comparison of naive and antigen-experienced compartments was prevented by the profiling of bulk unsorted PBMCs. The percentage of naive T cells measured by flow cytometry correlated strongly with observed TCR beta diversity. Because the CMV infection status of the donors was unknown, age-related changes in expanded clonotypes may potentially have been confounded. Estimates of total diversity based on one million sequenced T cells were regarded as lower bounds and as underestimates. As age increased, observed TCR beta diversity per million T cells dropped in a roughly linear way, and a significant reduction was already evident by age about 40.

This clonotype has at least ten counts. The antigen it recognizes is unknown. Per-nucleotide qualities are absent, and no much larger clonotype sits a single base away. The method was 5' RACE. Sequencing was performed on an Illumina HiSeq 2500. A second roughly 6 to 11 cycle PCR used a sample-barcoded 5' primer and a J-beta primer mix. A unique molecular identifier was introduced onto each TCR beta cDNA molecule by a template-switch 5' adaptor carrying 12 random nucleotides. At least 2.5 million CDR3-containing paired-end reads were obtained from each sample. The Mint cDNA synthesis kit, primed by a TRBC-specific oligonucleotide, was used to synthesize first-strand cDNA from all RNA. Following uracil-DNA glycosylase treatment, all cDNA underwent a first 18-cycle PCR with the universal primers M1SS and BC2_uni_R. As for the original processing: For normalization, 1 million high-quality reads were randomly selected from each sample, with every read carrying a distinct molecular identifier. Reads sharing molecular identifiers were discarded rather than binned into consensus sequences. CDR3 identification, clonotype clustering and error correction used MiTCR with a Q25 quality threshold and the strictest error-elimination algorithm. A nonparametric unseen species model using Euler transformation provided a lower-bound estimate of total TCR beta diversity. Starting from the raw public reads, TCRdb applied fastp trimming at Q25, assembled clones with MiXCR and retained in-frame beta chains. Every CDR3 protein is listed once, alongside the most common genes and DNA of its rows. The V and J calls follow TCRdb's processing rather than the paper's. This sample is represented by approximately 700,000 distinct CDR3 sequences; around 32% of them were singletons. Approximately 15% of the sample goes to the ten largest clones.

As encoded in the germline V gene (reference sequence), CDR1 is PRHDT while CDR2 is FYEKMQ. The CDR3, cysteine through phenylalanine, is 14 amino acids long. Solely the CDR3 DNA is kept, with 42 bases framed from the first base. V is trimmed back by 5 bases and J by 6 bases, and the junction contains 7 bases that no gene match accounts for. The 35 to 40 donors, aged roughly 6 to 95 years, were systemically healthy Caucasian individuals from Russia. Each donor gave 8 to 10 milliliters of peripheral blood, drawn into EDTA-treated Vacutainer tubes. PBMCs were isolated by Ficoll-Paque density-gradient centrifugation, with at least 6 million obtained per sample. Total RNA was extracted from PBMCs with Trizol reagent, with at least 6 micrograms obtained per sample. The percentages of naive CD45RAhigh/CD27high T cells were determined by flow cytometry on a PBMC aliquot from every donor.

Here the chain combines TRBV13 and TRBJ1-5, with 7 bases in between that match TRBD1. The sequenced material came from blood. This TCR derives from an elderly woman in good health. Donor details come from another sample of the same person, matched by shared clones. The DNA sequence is TGTGCCAGCAGCGGATCAGGGGGGAGTCAGCCCCAGCATTTT. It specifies CASSGSGGSQPQHF.